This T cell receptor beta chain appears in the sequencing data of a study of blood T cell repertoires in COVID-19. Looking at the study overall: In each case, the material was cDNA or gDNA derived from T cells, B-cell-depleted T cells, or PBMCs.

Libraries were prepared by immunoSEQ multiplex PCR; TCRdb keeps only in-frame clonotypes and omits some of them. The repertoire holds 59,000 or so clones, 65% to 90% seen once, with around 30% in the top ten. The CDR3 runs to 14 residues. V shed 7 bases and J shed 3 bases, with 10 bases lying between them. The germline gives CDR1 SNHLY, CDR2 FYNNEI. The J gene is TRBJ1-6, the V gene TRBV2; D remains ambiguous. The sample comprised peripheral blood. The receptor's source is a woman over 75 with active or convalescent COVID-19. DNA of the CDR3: TGTGCCAGCACAGGCCTCAACTATAATTCACCCCTCCACTTT. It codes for CASTGLNYNSPLHF.